This T cell receptor (beta chain) was retrieved from a study of blood T cell repertoires in COVID-19. Study summary: Spain, Italy and the United States supplied samples that represented acute and convalescent COVID-19. T cells, B-cell-depleted T cells, or PBMCs provided the cDNA or gDNA that served as material.

Germline-derived CDR1 and CDR2 are LGHDT and YNNKEL (reference sequence). Trimming cost V 3 bases and J 15 bases; bases outside gene matches: 14. CDR3 length: 14 amino acids. In the original analysis: Reference gene primer amplification yielded estimated nucleated cell counts. The repertoire was sequenced with immunoSEQ multiplex PCR; TCRdb's copy has only in-frame clones and lacks some. For V, J and clone size, that table is used; D and trimming come from the DNA. The table includes some 120,000 clones, around 87% detected once. The chain has TRBV3-1 (or the pseudogene TRBV3-2) and TRBJ2-1; 7 bases fit TRBD1. The sequence was collected from a woman aged 55 to 70 with acute or convalescent COVID-19. Source material: peripheral blood. The CDR3 protein is CASSHTGARGDPFF. Written as DNA, the CDR3 is TGTGCCAGCAGCCATACAGGGGCAAGAGGGGATCCGTTCTTC.